The 7 T cell receptor beta chains below come from one sample, sequenced in a study of shared clonotypes between healthy human individuals (TCRdb year 2020). CD8 naive samples were CD45RO-negative cells positively selected for CCR7, giving a CD45RA+CCR7+ population that excluded TemRA cells. The library came from the immunoSEQ multiplex PCR assay. TCRdb limited this immuneACCESS table to in-frame rearrangements with V and J called. A share of clones is missing; checked studies link under half to unresolved V genes, and the rest is unexplained. Here the sample has hundreds of thousands of clones; 90% to 95% occur a single time. The ten largest clones represent under 30% of the sample. The sample consisted of naive CD8+ T cells sorted from blood. This sample's cell subset or site label indicates: CD45RA+CCR7+. The receptors come from a man aged 30 to 45 in good health.

The V gene is TRBV7-6, the J gene TRBJ2-1; 9 bases agree with TRBD2. Per the germline V gene, CDR1 is SGHVS and CDR2 is FNYEAQ. The ends lost 7 bases at V and 10 bases at J; junction bases unmatched: 8. The CDR3 consists of 13 residues. The CDR3 spells CASKVAGAGEQFF. CDR3 coding DNA: TGTGCCAGCAAGGTAGCGGGAGCAGGCGAGCAGTTCTTC. Supplemented by reference TRBV7-6 and TRBJ2-1, the full variable domain reads GAGVSQSPRYKVTKRGQDVALRCDPISGHVSLYWYRQALGQGPEFLTYFNYEAQQDKSGLPNDRFSAERPEGSISTLTIQRTEQRDSAMYRCASKVAGAGEQFFGPGTRLTVL.

This clone was found once. V and J are TRBV30 and TRBJ1-1; D possibly corresponds to TRBD1 (5 bases). Germline lookup yields CDR1 GTSNPN and CDR2 SVGIG (reference sequence). V lost 4 bases, J lost 1 base, and 16 bases lay in between. The CDR3 is 15 amino acids. The CDR3 protein is CAWTLFGAPNTEAFF. CDR3 bases: TGTGCCTGGACCCTCTTTGGGGCACCGAACACTGAAGCTTTCTTT.

The rearrangement links TRBV7-3 to TRBJ1-1; TRBD1 aligns across 8 bases. Germline-derived CDR1 and CDR2 are SGHTA and FQGTGA. This CDR3 is built from 15 residues. After removal of 6 bases from V and 3 bases from J, the junction contained 9 bases not matched to a gene. The CDR3 nucleotides are TGTGCCAGCAGGGAGACAGGGGTAGAGGACACTGAAGCTTTCTTT. This sequence encodes CASRETGVEDTEAFF.

This chain links TRBV19 with TRBJ1-5; D may be TRBD1 (5 bases). The CDR3 length is 15 residues. Trimming took off 6 bases at V and 6 bases at J, with 18 bases between the two ends. Germline assignment: CDR1 LNHDA and CDR2 SQIVND (reference sequence). The chain's CDR3 is CASRSGTMGGQPQHF. CDR3 coding DNA: TGTGCCAGTAGATCCGGGACCATGGGAGGTCAGCCCCAGCATTTT.

On this clone itself: The same CDR3 arises from other DNA sequences in this sample as well. The chain combines TRBV5-1 with TRBJ2-1; the D call may be TRBD1 or TRBD2 (5 bases each). Germline-derived CDR1 and CDR2 are SGHRS and YFSETQ. The V end lost 2 bases, the J end lost 6 bases, and 6 bases lay between the germline ends. The CDR3 totals 12 residues. Here the CDR3 DNA reads TGCGCCAGCAGCTTTGGGGGCAATGAGCAGTTCTTC. Encoded protein: CASSFGGNEQFF. The full variable domain, with the rest looked up from reference TRBV5-1 and TRBJ2-1, is KAGVTQTPRYLIKTRGQQVTLSCSPISGHRSVSWYQQTPGQGLQFLFEYFSETQRNKGNFPGRFSGRQFSNSRSEMNVSTLELGDSALYLCASSFGGNEQFFGPGTRLTVL.

V usage is TRBV6-1 and J usage is TRBJ1-5; D not certain. Germline V gives CDR1 MNHNS, CDR2 SASEGT. This CDR3 is 17 amino acids long. Trimming shortened V by 1 base and J by 3 bases, and 16 bases separated the two germline ends. The CDR3 spells CASSEGPDGRYNQPQHF. The CDR3 nucleotides are TGTGCCAGCAGTGAAGGCCCAGACGGGCGTTACAATCAGCCCCAGCATTTT.

The chain is built from TRBV7-3 and TRBJ2-1, with 8 bases identical to TRBD2. V lost 5 bases, J lost 6 bases, and 9 bases stayed unmatched. The CDR3 extends over 15 amino acids. The germline CDR1 and CDR2 sequences are SGHTA and FQGTGA. CDR3 nucleotide sequence: TGTGCCAGCAGCCCCTCCGCGGGAGGATTCAATGAGCAGTTCTTC. Amino acids: CASSPSAGGFNEQFF.